The rows below give T cell receptor beta chains drawn from one sample of a study of blood T cell repertoires in COVID-19. Sequencing was performed with immunoSEQ multiplex PCR; in TCRdb, only in-frame clones are kept and a portion is missing. The table lists more than 150,000 clones, 90% to 95% of them singletons. Material for sequencing was peripheral blood. The receptors stem from a man in his fifties or sixties with acute or convalescent COVID-19. The CDR3 runs from the conserved cysteine through the conserved F or W. A D gene is named only where the DNA matches it firmly. Some rows have no size entry. The others give once, few or many, or a class for an expanded clone.

TGTGCCAGCTCATTAAACTCGGACCAAGAGACCCAGTACTTC	CASSLNSDQETQYF	NA	14	TRBV18	TRBJ2-5	NA
TGTGCCACCAGCAGAACCCTCGGACAGGCGGGTAATGAAAAACTGTTTTTT	CATSRTLGQAGNEKLFF	TRBD1	17	TRBV15	TRBJ1-4	once
TGTGCCAGCCATAGACTGGGTGGCATTCAGTACTTC	CASHRLGGIQYF	NA	12	TRBV6-5	TRBJ2-4	NA
TGTGCCAGCAGCTTACCCACTAGCGGGAGGGTCTACAATGAGCAGTTCTTC	CASSLPTSGRVYNEQFF	TRBD2	17	TRBV5-4	TRBJ2-1	NA
TGTGCCACCAGTGAAGGGACTAGCACGGAGACCCAGTACTTC	CATSEGTSTETQYF	TRBD2	14	TRBV24-1	TRBJ2-5	NA
TGTGCCAGCAGCCAAGGAGGGGCGCGGGGTAATTCACCCCTCCACTTT	CASSQGGARGNSPLHF	NA	16	TRBV3-1/TRBV3-2	TRBJ1-6	once
TGTGCCAGCGGGACAGGGGGTCAGCCCCAGCATTTT	CASGTGGQPQHF	TRBD1	12	TRBV28	TRBJ1-5	NA
TGTGCCTGGAGCCACGCCCAGGGGGCCCGGGAGCAGTACTTC	CAWSHAQGAREQYF	TRBD1	14	TRBV30	TRBJ2-7	NA
TGTGCCAGTAGTATATCCCGACAGGGTACCCATGGCTACACCTTC	CASSISRQGTHGYTF	TRBD1	15	TRBV19	TRBJ1-2	few
TGTGCCAGCAGCAAAGCCAGAGAGACCCAGTACTTC	CASSKARETQYF	NA	12	TRBV21-1	TRBJ2-5	NA
TGTGCCAGCAACCCTTCGGGAGCCCAATTTGATACGCAGTATTTT	CASNPSGAQFDTQYF	NA	15	TRBV28	TRBJ2-3	NA
TGTGCCAGCAGCGTAGGAGTCAGGACTTCAGCTAACTATGGCTACACCTTC	CASSVGVRTSANYGYTF	NA	17	TRBV9	TRBJ1-2	NA
TGTGCCAGCAGCCCAAGAGTCCGGACTGAAGCTTTCTTT	CASSPRVRTEAFF	NA	13	TRBV6-6	TRBJ1-1	NA
TGTGCCAGCAGCTCGAACCGGGGACACGATAGCTCCTACGAGCAGTACTTC	CASSSNRGHDSSYEQYF	NA	17	TRBV5-4	TRBJ2-7	few
TGTGCCAGCAGCCAAACAGGGATCGGCACTGAAGCTTTCTTT	CASSQTGIGTEAFF	NA	14	TRBV3-1/TRBV3-2	TRBJ1-1	NA
TGTGCCAGCAAACGACAGGGGGCCGGGTCACCCCTCCACTTT	CASKRQGAGSPLHF	TRBD1	14	TRBV28	TRBJ1-6	NA
TGTGCCAGTAGTATCAGGGGTGGAAAAGATACGCAGTATTTT	CASSIRGGKDTQYF	NA	14	TRBV19	TRBJ2-3	NA
TGTGCCAGCAGTTTGCAGGGTCAGGGCGAGCAGTACTTC	CASSLQGQGEQYF	NA	13	TRBV28	TRBJ2-7	NA
TGTGCCAGCAGTCGAGACCGGGACAGGATCGTTGGCGAGCAGTACTTC	CASSRDRDRIVGEQYF	TRBD1	16	TRBV27	TRBJ2-7	NA
TGTGCCAGCAGCTTGAGGACTAGCGGGAGGGCGTACAATGAGCAGTTCTTC	CASSLRTSGRAYNEQFF	TRBD2	17	TRBV2	TRBJ2-1	NA
TGTGCCAGCAGCCAAGACAGTTATAATTCACCCCTCCACTTT	CASSQDSYNSPLHF	NA	14	TRBV4-2	TRBJ1-6	NA
TGTGCCAGCAGCCATGCCGGGGACAGTCGGTCCAAAAACATTCAGTACTTC	CASSHAGDSRSKNIQYF	TRBD1	17	TRBV3-1/TRBV3-2	TRBJ2-4	NA
TGTGCCAGCAGCCCTCGTTATGGACAAGATAGCAATCAGCCCCAGCATTTT	CASSPRYGQDSNQPQHF	NA	17	TRBV5-8	TRBJ1-5	NA
TGTGCCAGTAGTTCATATACAGTGACAACTAATGAAAAACTGTTTTTT	CASSSYTVTTNEKLFF	NA	16	TRBV19	TRBJ1-4	once
TGTGCCAGCAGCCGAAGAGGGCATGAAAAACTGTTTTTT	CASSRRGHEKLFF	NA	13	TRBV5-8	TRBJ1-4	once
TGTGCCAGCAGCCACGGGACAAGCGATTATGGCTACACCTTC	CASSHGTSDYGYTF	NA	14	TRBV14	TRBJ1-2	NA
TGCAGCGGGCGGGAGGGCCTGACCTACGAGCAGTACTTC	CSGREGLTYEQYF	TRBD2	13	TRBV29-1	TRBJ2-7	NA
TGTGCCATCCGCCCAAGGACGGACTCCTCTGGGGCCAACGTCCTGACTTTC	CAIRPRTDSSGANVLTF	NA	17	TRBV10-3	TRBJ2-6	NA
TGTGCCAGCAGTTTAGGCAGGGGAAAACTGTTTTTT	CASSLGRGKLFF	NA	12	TRBV12-3/TRBV12-4	TRBJ1-4	NA
TGCAGCGCCCGGACAGCGTCCTTGGAGCAGTACTTC	CSARTASLEQYF	NA	12	TRBV29-1	TRBJ2-7	NA
TGCGCCAGCAGCTTCTCAGGGGCTTTTAACACTGAAGCTTTCTTT	CASSFSGAFNTEAFF	NA	15	TRBV5-1	TRBJ1-1	once
TGTGCCAGTAGTCATATTGGGGCGGGACAGGGGGGATCTAATCAGCCCCAGCATTTT	CASSHIGAGQGGSNQPQHF	TRBD1	19	TRBV19	TRBJ1-5	NA
TGTGCCAGCAGCCCCGAACAGGGGACAGATACGCAGTATTTT	CASSPEQGTDTQYF	TRBD1	14	TRBV7-3	TRBJ2-3	NA
TGTGCCAGCAGACTACACGCAACTAATGAAAAACTGTTTTTT	CASRLHATNEKLFF	NA	14	TRBV28	TRBJ1-4	NA
TGCAGCGTCGGTAGCGGGCGAGGGGCAGATACGCAGTATTTT	CSVGSGRGADTQYF	TRBD2	14	TRBV29-1	TRBJ2-3	NA
TGTGCCAGCAGTTTGCCAGGGCTTCCCTTCGTGACCCAGTACTTC	CASSLPGLPFVTQYF	NA	15	TRBV28	TRBJ2-5	NA
TGTGCTAGCAGCTTAGACAAGAACACTGAAGCTTTCTTT	CASSLDKNTEAFF	NA	13	TRBV7-7	TRBJ1-1	NA
TGTGCCAGTCTAGCGGGAGTTAACTACGAGCAGTACTTC	CASLAGVNYEQYF	TRBD2	13	TRBV6-5	TRBJ2-7	NA
TGTGCCAGTAGTATATGGCCTGGGGCCAACGTCCTGACTTTC	CASSIWPGANVLTF	NA	14	TRBV19	TRBJ2-6	NA
TGTGCCAGCAGCCAAGGAGGCACAGATACGCAGTATTTT	CASSQGGTDTQYF	NA	13	TRBV3-1/TRBV3-2	TRBJ2-3	NA
TGTGCCAGCAGCCAAGAAAGGGGGCCAAGCACTGAAGCTTTCTTT	CASSQERGPSTEAFF	TRBD1	15	TRBV3-1/TRBV3-2	TRBJ1-1	NA
TGTGCCAGCAGCCAAGTTTGGACTAGCGGAGACCTCACAGATACGCAGTATTTT	CASSQVWTSGDLTDTQYF	TRBD2	18	TRBV4-2	TRBJ2-3	NA
TGTGCCAGCAGCTTAGTGGGACTAGCGGGGGGGCTCGGCACAGATACGCAGTATTTT	CASSLVGLAGGLGTDTQYF	TRBD2	19	TRBV7-2	TRBJ2-3	NA
TGTGCCAGCAGTTTAACCATCCTAGCGGGACGCAGAGAGCAGTACTTC	CASSLTILAGRREQYF	TRBD2	16	TRBV27	TRBJ2-7	NA
TGCGCCAGCAGCCAAGTGACGGCTAGCTCCTACGAGCAGTACTTC	CASSQVTASSYEQYF	NA	15	TRBV4-1	TRBJ2-7	few
TGTGCCAGCAGCAGGATAGGGGGCACAGATACGCAGTATTTT	CASSRIGGTDTQYF	NA	14	TRBV7-3	TRBJ2-3	NA
TGTGCCACCAGCGACCGGACTAGCGGGACTCTAAACTACAATGAGCAGTTCTTC	CATSDRTSGTLNYNEQFF	TRBD2	18	TRBV15	TRBJ2-1	NA
TGTGCCAGTAGTGCCACTAGCCTGGAGACCCAGTACTTC	CASSATSLETQYF	NA	13	TRBV19	TRBJ2-5	NA
TGTGCCAGCAGCCGGAGTTTGTCGACCCAGTACTTC	CASSRSLSTQYF	NA	12	TRBV14	TRBJ2-5	NA
TGTGCCAGCAGACGAACCGGGACAGAAAATGAAAAACTGTTTTTT	CASRRTGTENEKLFF	TRBD1	15	TRBV7-6	TRBJ1-4	NA
TGTGCCAGCAGTCGGACTAGCGGTCAGGATACGCAGTATTTT	CASSRTSGQDTQYF	TRBD2	14	TRBV7-3	TRBJ2-3	NA
TGTGCCAGCAGTTACCCGGGAATCTATGGCTACACCTTC	CASSYPGIYGYTF	NA	13	TRBV6-2/TRBV6-3	TRBJ1-2	NA